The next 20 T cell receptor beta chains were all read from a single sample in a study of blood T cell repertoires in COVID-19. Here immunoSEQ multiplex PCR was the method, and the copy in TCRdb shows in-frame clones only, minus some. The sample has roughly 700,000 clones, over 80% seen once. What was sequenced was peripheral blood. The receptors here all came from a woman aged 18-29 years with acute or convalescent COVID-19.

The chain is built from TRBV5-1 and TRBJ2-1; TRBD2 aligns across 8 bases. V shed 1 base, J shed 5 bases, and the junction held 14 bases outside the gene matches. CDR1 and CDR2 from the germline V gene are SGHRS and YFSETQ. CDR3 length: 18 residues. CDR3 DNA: TGCGCCAGCAGCTTGAAGAAATACACTAGCGGAGGACACAATGAGCAGTTCTTC. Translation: CASSLKKYTSGGHNEQFF. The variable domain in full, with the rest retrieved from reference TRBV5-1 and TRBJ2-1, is KAGVTQTPRYLIKTRGQQVTLSCSPISGHRSVSWYQQTPGQGLQFLFEYFSETQRNKGNFPGRFSGRQFSNSRSEMNVSTLELGDSALYLCASSLKKYTSGGHNEQFFGPGTRLTVL.

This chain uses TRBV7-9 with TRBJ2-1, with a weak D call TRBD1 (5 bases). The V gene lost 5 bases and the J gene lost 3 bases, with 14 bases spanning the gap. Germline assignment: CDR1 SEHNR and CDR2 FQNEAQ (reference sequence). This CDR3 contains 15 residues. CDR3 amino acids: CASSEGVHSYNEQFF. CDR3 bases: TGTGCCAGCAGCGAAGGGGTACATAGCTACAATGAGCAGTTCTTC. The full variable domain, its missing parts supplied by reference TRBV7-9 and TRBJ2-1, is DTGVSQNPRHKITKRGQNVTFRCDPISEHNRLYWYRQTLGQGPEFLTYFQNEAQLEKSRLLSDRFSAERPKGSFSTLEIQRTEQGDSAMYLCASSEGVHSYNEQFFGPGTRLTVL.

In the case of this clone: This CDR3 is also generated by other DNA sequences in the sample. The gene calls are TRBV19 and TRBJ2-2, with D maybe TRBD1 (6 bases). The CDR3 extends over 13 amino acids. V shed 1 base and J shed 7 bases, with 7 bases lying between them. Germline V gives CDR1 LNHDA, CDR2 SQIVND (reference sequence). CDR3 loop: CASSIGGGGELFF. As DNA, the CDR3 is TGTGCCAGTAGTATAGGAGGGGGCGGGGAGCTGTTTTTT.

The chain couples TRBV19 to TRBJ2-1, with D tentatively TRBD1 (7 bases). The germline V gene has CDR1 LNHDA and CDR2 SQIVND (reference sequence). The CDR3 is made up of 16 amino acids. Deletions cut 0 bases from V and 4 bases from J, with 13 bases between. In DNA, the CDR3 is TGTGCCAGTAGTATAGATGGGGGGACAGCTTACAATGAGCAGTTCTTC. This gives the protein CASSIDGGTAYNEQFF.

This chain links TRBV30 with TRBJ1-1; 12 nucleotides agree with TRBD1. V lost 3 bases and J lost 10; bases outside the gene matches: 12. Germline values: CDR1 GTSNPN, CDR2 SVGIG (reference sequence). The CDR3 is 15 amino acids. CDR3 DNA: TGTGCCTGGAGCTCCGGGACAGGGGGCGTATGGGGAGCTTTCTTT. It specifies CAWSSGTGGVWGAFF.

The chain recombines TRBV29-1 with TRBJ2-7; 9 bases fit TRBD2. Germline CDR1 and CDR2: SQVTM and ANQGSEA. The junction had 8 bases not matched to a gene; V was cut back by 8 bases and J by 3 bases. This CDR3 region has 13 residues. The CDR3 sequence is CSIRLAELYEQYF. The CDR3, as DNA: TGCAGCATCAGACTAGCGGAGCTCTACGAGCAGTACTTC.

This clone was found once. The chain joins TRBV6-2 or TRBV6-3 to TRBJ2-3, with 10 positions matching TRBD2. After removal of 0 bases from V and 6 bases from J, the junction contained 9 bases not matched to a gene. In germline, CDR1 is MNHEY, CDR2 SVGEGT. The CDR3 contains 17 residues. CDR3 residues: CASSYSGKLAGADTQYF. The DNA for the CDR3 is TGTGCCAGCAGTTACTCTGGAAAGCTAGCGGGGGCGGATACGCAGTATTTT.

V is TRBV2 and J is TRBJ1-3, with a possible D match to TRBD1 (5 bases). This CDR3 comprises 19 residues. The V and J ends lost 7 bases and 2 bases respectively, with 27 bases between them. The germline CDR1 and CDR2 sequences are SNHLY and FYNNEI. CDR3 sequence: CASKRDFPTGHTAGNTIYF. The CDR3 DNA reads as TGTGCCAGCAAACGGGACTTCCCCACGGGCCACACGGCTGGAAACACCATATATTTT.

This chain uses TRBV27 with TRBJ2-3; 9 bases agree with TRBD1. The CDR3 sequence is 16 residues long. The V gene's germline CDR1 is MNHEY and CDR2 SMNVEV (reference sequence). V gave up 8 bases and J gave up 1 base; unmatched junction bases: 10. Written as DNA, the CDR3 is TGTGCCAGCGGATTACTCCGGGACAGGGGCACAGATACGCAGTATTTT. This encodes CASGLLRDRGTDTQYF.

In nucleotides, the CDR3 is TGTGCCAGCAGCTTATGGGGGGGAAGGGGAAGCAATCAGCCCCAGCATTTT. It translates to CASSLWGGRGSNQPQHF. V is TRBV11-2 and J is TRBJ1-5, with D perhaps matching TRBD1 (5 bases). The CDR3 is 17 residues long. V shed 2 bases and J shed 1 base, with 15 bases lying between them. The germline V gene has CDR1 SGHAT and CDR2 FQNNGV. The full variable domain, its missing parts supplied by reference TRBV11-2 and TRBJ1-5, is EAGVAQSPRYKIIEKRQSVAFWCNPISGHATLYWYQQILGQGPKLLIQFQNNGVVDDSQLPKDRFSAERLKGVDSTLKIQPAKLEDSAVYLCASSLWGGRGSNQPQHFGDGTRLSIL.

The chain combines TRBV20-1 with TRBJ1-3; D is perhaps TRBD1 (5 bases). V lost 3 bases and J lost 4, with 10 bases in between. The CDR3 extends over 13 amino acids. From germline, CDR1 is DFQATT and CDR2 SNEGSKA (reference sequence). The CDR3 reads CSASSRVGNTIYF. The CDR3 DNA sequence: TGCAGTGCTAGTTCCAGGGTCGGAAACACCATATATTTT.

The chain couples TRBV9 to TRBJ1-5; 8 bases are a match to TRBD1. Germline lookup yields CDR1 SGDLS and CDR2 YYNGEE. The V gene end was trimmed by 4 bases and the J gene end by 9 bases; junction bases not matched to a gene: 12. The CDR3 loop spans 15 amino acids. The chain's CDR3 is CASSSGPDRERPQHF. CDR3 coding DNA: TGTGCCAGCAGCTCCGGACCGGACAGGGAGCGGCCCCAGCATTTT.

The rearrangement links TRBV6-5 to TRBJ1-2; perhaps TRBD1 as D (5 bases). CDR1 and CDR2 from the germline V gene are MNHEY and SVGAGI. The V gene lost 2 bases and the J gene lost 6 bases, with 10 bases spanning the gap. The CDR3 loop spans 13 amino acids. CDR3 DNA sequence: TGTGCCAGCAGTTACAACGCAGGGAATGGCTACACCTTC. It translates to CASSYNAGNGYTF.

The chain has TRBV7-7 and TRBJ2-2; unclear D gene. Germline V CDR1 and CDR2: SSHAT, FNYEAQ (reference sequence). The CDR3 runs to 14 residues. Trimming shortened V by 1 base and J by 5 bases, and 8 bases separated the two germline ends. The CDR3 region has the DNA TGTGCCAGCAGCTTAGGGCAGAAAACCGGGGAGCTGTTTTTT. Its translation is CASSLGQKTGELFF. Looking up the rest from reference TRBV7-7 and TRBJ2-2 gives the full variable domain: GAGVSQSPRYKVTKRGQDVTLRCDPISSHATLYWYQQALGQGPEFLTYFNYEAQPDKSGLPSDRFSAERPEGSISTLTIQRTEQRDSAMYRCASSLGQKTGELFFGEGSRLTVL.

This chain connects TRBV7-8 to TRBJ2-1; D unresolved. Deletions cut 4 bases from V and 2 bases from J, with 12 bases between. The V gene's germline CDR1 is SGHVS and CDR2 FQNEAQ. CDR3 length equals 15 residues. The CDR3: CASSSSGMAYNEQFF. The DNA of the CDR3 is TGTGCCAGCAGCTCCTCTGGCATGGCCTACAATGAGCAGTTCTTC.

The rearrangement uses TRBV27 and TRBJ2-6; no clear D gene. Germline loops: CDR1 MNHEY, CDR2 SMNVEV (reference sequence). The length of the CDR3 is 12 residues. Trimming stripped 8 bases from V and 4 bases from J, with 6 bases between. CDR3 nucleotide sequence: TGTGCCAGCTCCCCGGGGGCCAACGTCCTGACTTTC. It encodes CASSPGANVLTF.

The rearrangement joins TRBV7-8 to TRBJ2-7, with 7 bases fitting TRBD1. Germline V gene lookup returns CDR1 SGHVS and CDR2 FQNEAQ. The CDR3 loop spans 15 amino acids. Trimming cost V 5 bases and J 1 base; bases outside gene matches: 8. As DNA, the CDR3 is TGTGCCAGCAGCCTCGACAGGGCACCTTCCTACGAGCAGTACTTC. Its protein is CASSLDRAPSYEQYF. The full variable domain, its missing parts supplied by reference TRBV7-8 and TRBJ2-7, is GAGVSQSPRYKVAKRGQDVALRCDPISGHVSLFWYQQALGQGPEFLTYFQNEAQLDKSGLPSDRFFAERPEGSVSTLKIQRTQQEDSAVYLCASSLDRAPSYEQYFGPGTRLTVT.

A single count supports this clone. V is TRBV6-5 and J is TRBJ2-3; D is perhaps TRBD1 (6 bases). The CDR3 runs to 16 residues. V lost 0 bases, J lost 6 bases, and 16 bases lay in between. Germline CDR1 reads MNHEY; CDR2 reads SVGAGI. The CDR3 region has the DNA TGTGCCAGCAGTTACTCGACTGGGGGCGGAAGGGATACGCAGTATTTT. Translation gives CASSYSTGGGRDTQYF.

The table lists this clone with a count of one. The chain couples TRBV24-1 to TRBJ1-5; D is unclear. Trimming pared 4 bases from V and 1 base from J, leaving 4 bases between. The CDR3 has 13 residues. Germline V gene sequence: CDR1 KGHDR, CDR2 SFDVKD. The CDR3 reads CATSEASNQPQHF. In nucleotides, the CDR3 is TGTGCCACCAGTGAAGCGAGCAATCAGCCCCAGCATTTT.

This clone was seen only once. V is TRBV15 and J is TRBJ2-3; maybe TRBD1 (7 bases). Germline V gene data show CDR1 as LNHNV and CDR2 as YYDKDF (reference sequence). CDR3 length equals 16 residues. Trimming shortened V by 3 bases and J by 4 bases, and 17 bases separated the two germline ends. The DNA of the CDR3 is TGTGCCACCAGCAGCGAAGGGGGCGCGGGGTCAGATACGCAGTATTTT. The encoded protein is CATSSEGGAGSDTQYF.